What follows describes a single T cell receptor (beta chain). The entry originates in a study of PD-1 blockade in mismatch repair-deficient tumors. Clones were sequenced by immunoSEQ multiplex PCR, and TCRdb holds only the in-frame ones, with some missing. The sample consists of 55,000 to 85,000 clones, 70% to 85% of them appearing once. This CDR3 region has 12 residues. With 5 bases clipped from V and 5 bases from J, the junction kept 2 bases outside the gene matches. Germline loops: CDR1 MNHEY, CDR2 SVGAGI. This material consisted of peripheral blood, taken 2 weeks after starting pembrolizumab. This TCR derives from an adult with mismatch repair-deficient cancer. The chain recombines TRBV6-5 with TRBJ2-5, with TRBD1 matching over 7 bases. The CDR3 loop reads CASSPQGETQYF. The DNA for the CDR3 is TGTGCCAGCAGTCCACAGGGGGAGACCCAGTACTTC.